These 25 T cell receptor beta chains came from one sample sequenced in a study of cytomegalovirus exposure and HLA in healthy donors. PCR employed 60 Vbeta and 13 Jbeta primers. TCRdb keeps only in-frame clones here, not all; method: immunoSEQ multiplex PCR. This table holds about 120,000 clones, about 59% found once. Material for sequencing was PBMCs. The receptor source for this set is a woman aged 40 to 50 in good health and CMV-seropositive.

The rearrangement links TRBV19 to TRBJ2-5; a weak D match, TRBD2 (5 bases). The J call may be faulty, since TRBJ2-7 better matches the DNA end. Germline V gene sequence: CDR1 LNHDA, CDR2 SQIVND (reference sequence). There are 16 residues in the CDR3. The CDR3 sequence is CASSIAPGAVPYEQYF. The DNA of the CDR3 is TGTGCCAGTAGTATAGCCCCAGGAGCGGTTCCCTACGAGCAGTACTTC.

The chain joins TRBV30 to TRBJ1-1; 7 nucleotides agree with TRBD1. The germline V gene encodes CDR1 GTSNPN and CDR2 SVGIG (reference sequence). Trimming at V came to 4 bases and at J to 1 base, leaving 9 bases not matched to a gene. There are 15 residues in the CDR3. The CDR3 loop reads CAWIPGQRKNTEAFF. The CDR3 DNA sequence: TGTGCCTGGATCCCGGGACAGCGGAAGAACACTGAAGCTTTCTTT.

The chain links TRBV6-5 to TRBJ2-1; D gene uncertain. V shed 3 bases and J shed 2 bases, with 8 bases lying between them. Per the germline V gene, CDR1 is MNHEY and CDR2 is SVGAGI. The CDR3 contains 14 residues. CDR3 bases: TGTGCCAGCAGTTATTTTTCTACCTACAATGAGCAGTTCTTC. Its translation: CASSYFSTYNEQFF.

This clone was counted a few times. V usage is TRBV6-4 and J usage is TRBJ2-7, with 13 bases matching TRBD2. J gave up 5 bases and V 1 base, and 5 bases lay outside the gene matches. Germline assignment: CDR1 MRHNA and CDR2 SNTAGT. The CDR3 covers 16 residues. The CDR3 here is CASSDLTSGGCHEQYF. The CDR3 nucleotides are TGTGCCAGCAGTGACTTGACTAGCGGGGGGTGCCACGAGCAGTACTTC.

The rearrangement uses TRBV4-2 and TRBJ2-7, with D hard to call. The CDR3 is made up of 13 amino acids. Germline V gives CDR1 LGHNA, CDR2 YNFKEQ. Trimming shortened V by 0 bases and J by 5 bases, and 8 bases separated the two germline ends. The CDR3 nucleotides are TGTGCCAGCAGCCAAGAGTACTTAGACGAGCAGTACTTC. Its protein is CASSQEYLDEQYF.

V usage is TRBV6-4 and J usage is TRBJ2-1; possible D gene TRBD2, 6 bases. The CDR3 has 15 amino acids. Looked up from germline, CDR1 is MRHNA and CDR2 is SNTAGT. Trimming took 0 bases from V and 6 from J, leaving 12 bases between them. The CDR3 here is CASSDSPSVVNEQFF. The CDR3 DNA reads TGTGCCAGCAGTGACTCGCCTAGCGTGGTCAATGAGCAGTTCTTC.

J is TRBJ2-7 and V is TRBV7-2, with a weak D call TRBD1 (5 bases). The CDR3 is made up of 16 amino acids. The germline gives CDR1 SGHTA, CDR2 FQGNSA. V was cut by 0 bases and J by 3 bases, with 15 bases left in between. The CDR3 region has the DNA TGTGCCAGCAGCTTAGCGCTTTTAGGGGATGGCTACGAGCAGTACTTC. Translated: CASSLALLGDGYEQYF.

This clone was detected only once. The gene calls are TRBV6-5 and TRBJ2-2, with unresolved D. This CDR3 is built from 14 residues. Germline loops: CDR1 MNHEY, CDR2 SVGAGI. Trimming pared 7 bases from V and 4 bases from J, leaving 13 bases between. DNA of the CDR3: TGTGCCAGCATGGTGTTACCGGGCACCGGGGAGCTGTTTTTT. This gives the protein CASMVLPGTGELFF.

The chain combines TRBV9 with TRBJ1-1; D ambiguous. Trimming took off 0 bases at V and 0 bases at J, with 9 bases between the two ends. Germline lookup yields CDR1 SGDLS and CDR2 YYNGEE. This CDR3 region has 15 residues. The CDR3 loop reads CASSVGGYLNTEAFF. The CDR3 DNA reads as TGTGCCAGCAGCGTAGGAGGGTACCTGAACACTGAAGCTTTCTTT.

The count of this clone is one. V is TRBV18 and J is TRBJ2-3; TRBD2 matches 14 bases. J gave up 2 bases and V 3 bases, and 1 base lay outside the gene matches. The CDR3 is made up of 16 amino acids. Germline V CDR1 and CDR2: KGHSH, LQKENI. The CDR3 is CASSPGLAGVTDTQYF. Written as DNA, the CDR3 is TGTGCCAGCTCACCGGGACTAGCGGGAGTCACAGATACGCAGTATTTT. Complete variable domain (other parts from reference TRBV18 and TRBJ2-3): NAGVMQNPRHLVRRRGQEARLRCSPMKGHSHVYWYRQLPEEGLKFMVYLQKENIIDESGMPKERFSAEFPKEGPSILRIQQVVRGDSAAYFCASSPGLAGVTDTQYFGPGTRLTVL.

This clone was observed a handful of times. The chain uses TRBV5-1 and TRBJ2-7, with a tentative D call TRBD2 (5 bases). This CDR3 is 14 amino acids long. Trimming took 4 bases from V and 5 from J, leaving 16 bases between them. Germline CDR1 SGHRS, CDR2 YFSETQ. The CDR3 sequence is CASSIGEAHDEQYF. The CDR3 DNA reads as TGCGCCAGCAGCATCGGGGAAGCGCACGACGAGCAGTACTTC. Looking up the rest from reference TRBV5-1 and TRBJ2-7 gives the full variable domain: KAGVTQTPRYLIKTRGQQVTLSCSPISGHRSVSWYQQTPGQGLQFLFEYFSETQRNKGNFPGRFSGRQFSNSRSEMNVSTLELGDSALYLCASSIGEAHDEQYFGPGTRLTVT.

The chain employs TRBV29-1 and TRBJ2-6; TRBD2 matches 11 bases. Trimming took 6 bases from V and 2 from J; bases not matched to a gene: 0. The CDR3 runs 14 residues. Germline V lookup: CDR1 SQVTM, CDR2 ANQGSEA. The CDR3 DNA sequence: TGCAGCGTACTAGCGGGAGCTGGGGCCAACGTCCTGACTTTC. Its translation: CSVLAGAGANVLTF. The whole variable domain, remainder taken from reference TRBV29-1 and TRBJ2-6, is SAVISQKPSRDICQRGTSLTIQCQVDSQVTMMFWYRQQPGQSLTLIATANQGSEATYESGFVIDKFPISRPNLTFSTLTVSNMSPEDSSIYLCSVLAGAGANVLTFGAGSRLTVL.

The chain recombines TRBV7-9 with TRBJ2-7; D unresolved. Per the germline V gene, CDR1 is SEHNR and CDR2 is FQNEAQ (reference sequence). This CDR3 has 14 amino acids. V was shortened by 1 base and J by 2 bases, with 9 bases between the two germline ends. The CDR3 DNA is TGTGCCAGCAGCTTAGGCGGCCTCACCTACGAGCAGTACTTC. Translation: CASSLGGLTYEQYF.

V gene TRBV6-1 combines with J gene TRBJ2-7, with 7 bases that match TRBD1. The germline CDR1 and CDR2 sequences are MNHNS and SASEGT. V gave up 10 bases and J gave up 5 bases; unmatched junction bases: 11. The length of the CDR3 is 13 residues. The CDR3 DNA sequence: TGTGCCACTCTGGATGACAGGGCCCACGAGCAGTACTTC. Encoded protein: CATLDDRAHEQYF.

The sample holds one count of this clone. The rearrangement joins TRBV13 to TRBJ1-2; 8 bases fit TRBD1. The ends lost 5 bases at V and 4 bases at J; junction bases unmatched: 12. This CDR3 has 16 amino acids. The germline V gene has CDR1 PRHDT and CDR2 FYEKMQ (reference sequence). CDR3 nucleotides: TGTGCCAGCAGCATCAACCTTCAAACAGGGGGCTATGGCTACACCTTC. This sequence encodes CASSINLQTGGYGYTF.

This sequence joins TRBV30 and TRBJ2-7, with 8 nucleotides matching TRBD1. The V segment lost 0 bases and the J segment 6 bases; nucleotides outside the gene matches: 10. Germline CDR1 reads GTSNPN; CDR2 reads SVGIG (reference sequence). This CDR3 has 15 amino acids. CDR3 loop: CAWSVRTGWGPEQYF. CDR3 DNA: TGTGCCTGGAGTGTACGGACAGGGTGGGGGCCCGAGCAGTACTTC.

The chain combines TRBV27 with TRBJ2-1; D remains ambiguous. CDR3 size: 15 residues. Trimming took 3 bases from V and 0 from J, leaving 9 bases between them. Germline loops: CDR1 MNHEY, CDR2 SMNVEV (reference sequence). The CDR3 DNA is TGTGCCAGCAGTTTGGAGCGTACCTCCTACAATGAGCAGTTCTTC. This encodes CASSLERTSYNEQFF.

The CDR3 is CASSFAGDDYGYTF. In DNA, the CDR3 is TGTGCCAGCAGTTTTGCAGGGGATGACTATGGCTACACCTTC. The chain uses TRBV28 and TRBJ1-2, with D perhaps matching TRBD1 (6 bases). Trimming removed 3 bases from V and 3 bases from J, with 11 bases in between. This CDR3 is 14 amino acids long. CDR1 is MDHEN and CDR2 is SYDVKM in the germline V gene.

This clone was recorded only once. This rearrangement joins TRBV23-1 to TRBJ1-4, with D possibly matching TRBD1 (6 bases). TRBV23-1 is known as an ORF, though its function is uncertain. Trimming removed 7 bases at V and 3 bases at J, with 18 bases between. This CDR3 spans 16 amino acids. CDR3 sequence reads: CASIHQGMSSNEKLFF. Here the CDR3 DNA reads TGCGCCAGCATCCATCAGGGGATGTCTTCTAATGAAAAACTGTTTTTT.

The chain joins TRBV7-2 to TRBJ2-7, with 9 bases lining up with TRBD2. Unmatched junction bases numbered 5, after V lost 1 base and J lost 1 base. The CDR3 loop spans 16 amino acids. Per germline, CDR1 SGHTA and CDR2 FQGNSA. The CDR3 spells CASSLEATSGSYEQYF. CDR3 nucleotide sequence: TGTGCCAGCAGCTTAGAGGCGACTAGCGGTTCCTACGAGCAGTACTTC.

The chain links TRBV19 to TRBJ2-7; D is perhaps TRBD2 (5 bases). The CDR3 is 16 residues long. Trimming removed 5 bases from V and 3 bases from J, with 20 bases in between. Looked up from germline, CDR1 is LNHDA and CDR2 is SQIVND (reference sequence). CDR3 loop: CASSPLDGGLDYEQYF. In DNA form, the CDR3 reads TGTGCCAGTAGTCCCTTGGACGGCGGGTTGGACTACGAGCAGTACTTC.

The chain employs TRBV29-1 and TRBJ2-1; TRBD1 matches at 7 bases. The CDR3 extends over 13 amino acids. Germline CDR1 reads SQVTM; CDR2 reads ANQGSEA. The trim removed 7 bases at V and 5 bases at J, leaving 8 bases unmatched. DNA for the CDR3: TGCAGCGCTCGACCGGGACAGAACAATGAGCAGTTCTTC. This encodes CSARPGQNNEQFF.

The chain recombines TRBV5-8 with TRBJ1-4; 7 bases are a match to TRBD1. The CDR3 covers 17 residues. CDR1 and CDR2 from the germline V gene are SGHTS and YDEGEE. The J segment lost 0 bases and the V segment lost 2 bases, leaving 7 bases of the junction unmatched. The CDR3 DNA reads as TGTGCCAGCAGCTTCGGTCAGGGGGGTACAACTAATGAAAAACTGTTTTTT. Its translation is CASSFGQGGTTNEKLFF.

This clone came up a few times. The chain couples TRBV5-1 to TRBJ2-7, with 9 bases fitting TRBD1. V gave up 4 bases and J gave up 3 bases; unmatched junction bases: 11. Per the germline V gene, CDR1 is SGHRS and CDR2 is YFSETQ. The CDR3 covers 16 residues. The CDR3 loop is CASSPRGGTGIYEQYF. Written as DNA, the CDR3 is TGCGCCAGCAGCCCGCGGGGCGGGACAGGGATCTACGAGCAGTACTTC.

This clone was seen only a few times. The CDR3 spells CASSFQVIDTNTGELFF. The CDR3 DNA reads as TGCGCCAGCAGCTTCCAGGTGATCGATACGAACACCGGGGAGCTGTTTTTT. The chain couples TRBV4-1 to TRBJ2-2; D unclear. There are 17 residues in the CDR3. Germline V gives CDR1 MGHRA, CDR2 YSYEKL. V was clipped by 5 bases and J by 0 bases, with 16 bases between them.